The clone carrying this TCR beta chain occurred many times. Antigen unknown. From about 400 ng of RNA, a library with molecular barcoded alpha/delta and beta/gamma adaptors was made. TCRdb re-called the reads through MiXCR, storing one row per CDR3 protein. The top ten clones hold approximately 11% of a sample with about 130,000 distinct CDR3 sequences, around 13% of them seen once. At the time of active disease, bone marrow was collected from every patient. Germline CDR1 reads MNHNS; CDR2 reads SASEGT. V lost 3 bases to trimming and J lost 2 bases, with 10 bases between them. This CDR3 has 14 residues. The data derive from a study of read filtering for tumor transcriptome and immune sequencing. Study-wide results and caveats: The CD138-negative fraction was mixed bone marrow immune cells, not pure T cells.

The sequenced material came from a population of CD138-negative cells sorted from bone marrow. The rearrangement uses TRBV6-1 and TRBJ1-2; maybe TRBD1 (6 bases). The receptor's source is a donor at least 40 years old with multiple myeloma. The CDR3 DNA sequence: TGTGCCAGCAGTGAGTCAACAGGGAACTATGGCTACACCTTC. It specifies CASSESTGNYGYTF.